This entry lists 6 T cell receptor beta chains sequenced from one sample in a study of blood T cell repertoires in COVID-19. Sequencing was performed with immunoSEQ multiplex PCR; in TCRdb, only in-frame clones are kept and a portion is missing. The profile shows 95,000 to 110,000 clones, around four fifths of them singletons. The sequenced sample was peripheral blood. These receptors were taken from a man aged 65 to 85 with acute or convalescent COVID-19.

This clone was counted once. The rearrangement uses TRBV5-1 and TRBJ2-3; TRBD2 matches 7 bases. CDR1 and CDR2 (germline): SGHRS, YFSETQ. This CDR3 has 14 residues. The V gene end was trimmed by 0 bases and the J gene end by 6 bases; junction bases not matched to a gene: 4. The chain's CDR3 is CASSLGRAGDTQYF. Here the CDR3 DNA reads TGCGCCAGCAGCTTGGGGCGAGCGGGGGATACGCAGTATTTT.

Comments on this clone: Within the sample, other DNA sequences also encode this same CDR3. The J gene is TRBJ1-1, the V gene TRBV7-3; maybe TRBD1 (5 bases). The V gene lost 5 bases and the J gene lost 4 bases, with 11 bases spanning the gap. This CDR3 is 13 amino acids long. Germline CDR1 is SGHTA and CDR2 is FQGTGA. In DNA form, the CDR3 reads TGTGCCAGCAGCCCCGGGAGGGGCACTGAAGCTTTCTTT. It codes for CASSPGRGTEAFF. Combining the CDR3 with reference TRBV7-3 and TRBJ1-1 gives the whole variable domain GAGVSQTPSNKVTEKGKYVELRCDPISGHTALYWYRQSLGQGPEFLIYFQGTGAADDSGLPNDRFFAVRPEGSVSTLKIQRTERGDSAVYLCASSPGRGTEAFFGQGTRLTVV.

V gene TRBV3-1 (or the pseudogene TRBV3-2) combines with J gene TRBJ1-1, with D perhaps matching TRBD1 (6 bases). V was shortened by 0 bases and J by 8 bases, with 13 bases between the two germline ends. CDR3 length: 14 amino acids. In germline, CDR1 is LGHDT, CDR2 YNNKEL (reference sequence). The CDR3 is CASSQDRRTVEAFF. CDR3 nucleotide sequence: TGTGCCAGCAGCCAAGATCGCCGGACAGTCGAAGCTTTCTTT.

The J gene is TRBJ1-4, the V gene TRBV24-1, with D unclear. Looked up from germline, CDR1 is KGHDR and CDR2 is SFDVKD. The CDR3 extends over 12 amino acids. Deletions cut 4 bases from V and 11 bases from J, with 10 bases between. The CDR3 DNA is TGTGCCACCAGTGACAACGGCGGGAAACTGTTTTTT. Translation gives CATSDNGGKLFF.

This clone was counted a few times. CDR3 sequence reads: CASSQTVGGELFF. CDR3 sequence (DNA): TGTGCCAGCAGCCAAACGGTTGGCGGGGAGCTGTTTTTT. The V call is TRBV3-1 (or the pseudogene TRBV3-2), the J call TRBJ2-2; D gene ambiguous. The CDR3 is 13 amino acids. Between the trimmed V and J ends, which lost 2 bases and 7 bases, there was a span of 8 bases. Looked up from germline, CDR1 is LGHDT and CDR2 is YNNKEL (reference sequence).

The chain uses TRBV15 and TRBJ2-3; 12 bases align to TRBD2. Trimming cost V 0 bases and J 4 bases; bases outside gene matches: 5. CDR3 size: 17 residues. CDR1 and CDR2 (germline): LNHNV, YYDKDF (reference sequence). CDR3 coding DNA: TGTGCCACCAGCAGAGATCTAGCGGGGGGGCTCTCAGATACGCAGTATTTT. Residues: CATSRDLAGGLSDTQYF.